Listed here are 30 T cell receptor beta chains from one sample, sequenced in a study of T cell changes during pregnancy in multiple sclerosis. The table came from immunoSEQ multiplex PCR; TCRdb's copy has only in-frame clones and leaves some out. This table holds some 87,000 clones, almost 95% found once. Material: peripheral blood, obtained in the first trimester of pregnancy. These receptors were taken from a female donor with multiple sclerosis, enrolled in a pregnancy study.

The chain's CDR3 is CASSRGASTGELFF. For the CDR3, the DNA is TGTGCCAGCAGCCGGGGGGCGAGCACCGGGGAGCTGTTTTTT. This chain connects TRBV27 to TRBJ2-2, with D possibly being TRBD2 (7 bases). Germline values: CDR1 MNHEY, CDR2 SMNVEV (reference sequence). Trimming pared 6 bases from V and 4 bases from J, leaving 12 bases between. This CDR3 has 14 amino acids.

CDR3 sequence (DNA): TGTGCCAGCAGCCAATCCGGGACTGCTAACTATGGCTACACCTTC. Protein sequence: CASSQSGTANYGYTF. The genes are TRBV5-8 and TRBJ1-2, with D possibly being TRBD1 (5 bases). The V gene's germline CDR1 is SGHTS and CDR2 YDEGEE. The CDR3 runs to 15 residues. Trimming stripped 4 bases from V and 0 bases from J, with 13 bases between.

The CDR3: CASSRARGQGGAYEQYF. CDR3 DNA: TGTGCCAGCAGCCGGGCGAGGGGACAGGGGGGAGCCTACGAGCAGTACTTC. The chain is built from TRBV14 and TRBJ2-7; TRBD1 agrees at 11 bases. Germline V gene data show CDR1 as SGHDN and CDR2 as FVKESK. Germline trimming cut 4 bases from V and 2 bases from J; bases unmatched to any gene: 10. CDR3 length: 17 amino acids. The whole variable domain, remainder taken from reference TRBV14 and TRBJ2-7, is EAGVTQFPSHSVIEKGQTVTLRCDPISGHDNLYWYRRVMGKEIKFLLHFVKESKQDESGMPNNRFLAERTGGTYSTLKVQPAELEDSGVYFCASSRARGQGGAYEQYFGPGTRLTVT.

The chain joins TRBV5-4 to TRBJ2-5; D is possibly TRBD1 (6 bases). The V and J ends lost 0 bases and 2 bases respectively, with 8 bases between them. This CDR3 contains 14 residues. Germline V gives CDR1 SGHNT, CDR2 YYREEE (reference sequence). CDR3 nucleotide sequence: TGTGCCAGCAGCTTGGGGGGGCAGCAAGAGACCCAGTACTTC. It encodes CASSLGGQQETQYF.

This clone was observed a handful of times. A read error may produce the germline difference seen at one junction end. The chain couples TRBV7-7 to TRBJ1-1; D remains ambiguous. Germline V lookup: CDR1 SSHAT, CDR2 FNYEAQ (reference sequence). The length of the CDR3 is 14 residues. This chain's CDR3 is CASTKEEISTEAFF. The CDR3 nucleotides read TGTGCTAGCACCAAAGAAGAGATTTCCACTGAAGCTTTCTTT.

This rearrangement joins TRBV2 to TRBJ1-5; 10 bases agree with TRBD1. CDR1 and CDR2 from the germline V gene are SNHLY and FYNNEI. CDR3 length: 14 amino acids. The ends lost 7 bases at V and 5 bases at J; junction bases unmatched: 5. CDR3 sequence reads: CASTQGQGYQPQHF. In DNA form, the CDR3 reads TGTGCCAGCACCCAGGGACAGGGGTATCAGCCCCAGCATTTT. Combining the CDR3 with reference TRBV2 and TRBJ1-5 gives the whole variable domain EPEVTQTPSHQVTQMGQEVILRCVPISNHLYFYWYRQILGQKVEFLVSFYNNEISEKSEIFDDQFSVERPDGSNFTLKIRSTKLEDSAMYFCASTQGQGYQPQHFGDGTRLSIL.

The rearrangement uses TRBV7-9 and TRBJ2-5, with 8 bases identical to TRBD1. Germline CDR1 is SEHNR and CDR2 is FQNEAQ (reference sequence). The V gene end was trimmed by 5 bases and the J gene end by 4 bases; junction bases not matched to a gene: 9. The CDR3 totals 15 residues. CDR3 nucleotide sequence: TGTGCCAGCAGCCGAAGACAGGGGTCGGCAGAGACCCAGTACTTC. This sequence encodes CASSRRQGSAETQYF. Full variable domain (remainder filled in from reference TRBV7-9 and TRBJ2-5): DTGVSQNPRHKITKRGQNVTFRCDPISEHNRLYWYRQTLGQGPEFLTYFQNEAQLEKSRLLSDRFSAERPKGSFSTLEIQRTEQGDSAMYLCASSRRQGSAETQYFGPGTRLLVL.

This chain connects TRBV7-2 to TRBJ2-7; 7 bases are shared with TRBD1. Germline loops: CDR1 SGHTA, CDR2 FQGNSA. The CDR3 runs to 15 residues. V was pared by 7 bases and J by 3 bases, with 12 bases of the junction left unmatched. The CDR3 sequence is CASTGDRALVYEQYF. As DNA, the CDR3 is TGTGCCAGCACCGGAGACAGGGCCCTCGTCTACGAGCAGTACTTC.

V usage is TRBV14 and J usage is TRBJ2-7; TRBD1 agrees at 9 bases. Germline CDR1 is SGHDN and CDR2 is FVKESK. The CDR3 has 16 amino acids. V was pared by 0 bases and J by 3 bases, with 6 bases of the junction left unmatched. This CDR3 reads CASSQDHGTGYYEQYF. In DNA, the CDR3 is TGTGCCAGCAGCCAAGATCATGGGACAGGGTACTACGAGCAGTACTTC.

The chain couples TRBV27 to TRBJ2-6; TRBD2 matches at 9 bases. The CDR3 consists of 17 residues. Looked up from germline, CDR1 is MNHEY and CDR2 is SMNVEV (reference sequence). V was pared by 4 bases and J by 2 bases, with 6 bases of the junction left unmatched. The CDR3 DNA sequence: TGTGCCAGCAGTTCTAGCGGGACCAACACTGGGGCCAACGTCCTGACTTTC. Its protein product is CASSSSGTNTGANVLTF.

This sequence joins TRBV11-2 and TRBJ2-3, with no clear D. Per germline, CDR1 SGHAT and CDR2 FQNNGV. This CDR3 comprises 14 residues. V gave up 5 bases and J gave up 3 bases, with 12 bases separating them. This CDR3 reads CASSPLTYTDTQYF. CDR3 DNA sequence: TGTGCCAGCAGCCCTCTCACCTATACAGATACGCAGTATTTT.

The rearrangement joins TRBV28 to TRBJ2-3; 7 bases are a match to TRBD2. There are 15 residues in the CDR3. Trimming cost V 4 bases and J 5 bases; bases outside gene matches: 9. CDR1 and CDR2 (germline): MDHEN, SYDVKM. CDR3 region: CASSYLLREIDTQYF. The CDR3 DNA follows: TGTGCCAGCAGTTACCTCCTGCGGGAGATAGATACGCAGTATTTT.

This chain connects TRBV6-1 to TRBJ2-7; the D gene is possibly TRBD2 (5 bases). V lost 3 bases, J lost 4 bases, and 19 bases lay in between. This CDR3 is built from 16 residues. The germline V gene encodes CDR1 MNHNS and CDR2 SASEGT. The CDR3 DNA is TGTGCCAGCAGTGAGTCAATTAGCGTGTCGGTTTACGAGCAGTACTTC. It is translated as CASSESISVSVYEQYF.

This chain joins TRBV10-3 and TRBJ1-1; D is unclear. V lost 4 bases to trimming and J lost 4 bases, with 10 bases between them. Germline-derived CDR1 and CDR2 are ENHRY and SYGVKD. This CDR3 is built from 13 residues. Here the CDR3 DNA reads TGTGCCATCAGTGCCCAGGACTCCACTGAAGCTTTCTTT. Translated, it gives CAISAQDSTEAFF.

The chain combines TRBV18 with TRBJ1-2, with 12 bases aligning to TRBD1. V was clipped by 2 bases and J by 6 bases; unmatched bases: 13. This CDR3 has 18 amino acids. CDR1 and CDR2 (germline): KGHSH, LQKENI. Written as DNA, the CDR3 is TGTGCCAGCTCACCATGGGAGTCCGGGGACAGGGGGCCCGATGGCTACACCTTC. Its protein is CASSPWESGDRGPDGYTF.

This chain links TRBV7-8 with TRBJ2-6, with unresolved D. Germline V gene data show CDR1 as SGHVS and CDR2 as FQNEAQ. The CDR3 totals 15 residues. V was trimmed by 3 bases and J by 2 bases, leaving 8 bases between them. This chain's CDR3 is CASSLAPPGANVLTF. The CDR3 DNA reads TGTGCCAGCAGCTTGGCTCCTCCTGGGGCCAACGTCCTGACTTTC.

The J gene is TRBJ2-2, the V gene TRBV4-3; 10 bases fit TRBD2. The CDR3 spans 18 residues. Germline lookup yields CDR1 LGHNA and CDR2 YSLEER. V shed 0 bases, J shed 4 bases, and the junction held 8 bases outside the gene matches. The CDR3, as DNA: TGCGCCAGCAGCCAAGAAAGATTGGGACTAGCGTTCACCGGGGAGCTGTTTTTT. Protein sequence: CASSQERLGLAFTGELFF.

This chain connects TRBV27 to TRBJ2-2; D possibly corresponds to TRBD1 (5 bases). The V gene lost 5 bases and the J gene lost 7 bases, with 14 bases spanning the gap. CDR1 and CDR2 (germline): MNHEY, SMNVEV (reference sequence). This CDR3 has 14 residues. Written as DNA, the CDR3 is TGTGCCAGCAGTCCCCTAAGGACATTCGGGGAGCTGTTTTTT. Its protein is CASSPLRTFGELFF.

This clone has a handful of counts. CDR3 region: CASSLQAGLSEAFF. For the CDR3, the DNA is TGTGCCAGCAGCTTACAGGCTGGGTTGAGTGAAGCTTTCTTT. The chain uses TRBV7-9 and TRBJ1-1; D ambiguous. Looked up from germline, CDR1 is SEHNR and CDR2 is FQNEAQ (reference sequence). The CDR3 length is 14 residues. Between the trimmed V and J ends, which lost 2 bases and 7 bases, there was a span of 14 bases.

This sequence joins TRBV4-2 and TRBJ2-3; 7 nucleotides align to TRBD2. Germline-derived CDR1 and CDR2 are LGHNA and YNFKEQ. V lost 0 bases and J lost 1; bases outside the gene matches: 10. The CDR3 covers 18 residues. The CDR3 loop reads CASSQDRRAAGGTDTQYF. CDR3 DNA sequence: TGTGCCAGCAGCCAAGACCGCCGGGCGGCGGGGGGCACAGATACGCAGTATTTT.

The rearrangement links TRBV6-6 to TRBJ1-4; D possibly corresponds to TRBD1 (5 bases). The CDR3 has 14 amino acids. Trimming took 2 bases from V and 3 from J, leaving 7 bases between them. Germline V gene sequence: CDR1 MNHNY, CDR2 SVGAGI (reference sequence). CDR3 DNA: TGTGCCAGCAGTTACAGGGGTGCTAATGAAAAACTGTTTTTT. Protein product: CASSYRGANEKLFF.

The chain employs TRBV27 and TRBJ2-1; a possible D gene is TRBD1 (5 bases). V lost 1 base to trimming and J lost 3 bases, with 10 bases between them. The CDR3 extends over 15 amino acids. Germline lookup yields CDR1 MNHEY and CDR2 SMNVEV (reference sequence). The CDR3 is CASSLYDSYYNEQFF. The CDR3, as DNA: TGTGCCAGCAGTTTATACGACAGTTACTACAATGAGCAGTTCTTC.

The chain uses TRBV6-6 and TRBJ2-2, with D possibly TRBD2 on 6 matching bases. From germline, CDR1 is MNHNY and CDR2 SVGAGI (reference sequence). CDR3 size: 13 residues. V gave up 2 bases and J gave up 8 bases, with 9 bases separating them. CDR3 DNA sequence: TGTGCCAGCAGTTACCGCGGGGTGGGGGAGCTGTTTTTT. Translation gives CASSYRGVGELFF.

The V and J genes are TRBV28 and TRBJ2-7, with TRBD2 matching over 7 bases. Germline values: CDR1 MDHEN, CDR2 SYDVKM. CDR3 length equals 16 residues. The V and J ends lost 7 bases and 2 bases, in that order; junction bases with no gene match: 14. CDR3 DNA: TGTGCCAGCACTTCATCAACCCCGGGACTAACCTACGAGCAGTACTTC. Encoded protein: CASTSSTPGLTYEQYF.

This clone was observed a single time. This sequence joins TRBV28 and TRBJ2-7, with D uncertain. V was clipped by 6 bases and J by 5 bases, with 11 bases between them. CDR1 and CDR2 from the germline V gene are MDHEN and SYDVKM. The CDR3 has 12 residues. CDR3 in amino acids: CASSTPPHEQYF. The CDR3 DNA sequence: TGTGCCAGCAGCACACCCCCCCACGAGCAGTACTTC.

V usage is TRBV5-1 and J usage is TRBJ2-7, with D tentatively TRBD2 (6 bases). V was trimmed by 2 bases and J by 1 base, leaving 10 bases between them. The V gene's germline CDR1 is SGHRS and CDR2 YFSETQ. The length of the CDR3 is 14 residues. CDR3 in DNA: TGCGCCAGCAGCTTAACTAGCAAATCCTACGAGCAGTACTTC. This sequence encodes CASSLTSKSYEQYF.

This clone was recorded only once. CDR3 region: CASSDSYGTSGSNEQFF. As DNA, the CDR3 is TGTGCCAGCAGTGACTCGTATGGGACTAGCGGGAGCAATGAGCAGTTCTTC. The chain employs TRBV6-4 and TRBJ2-1, with TRBD2 matching 14 bases. This CDR3 contains 17 residues. The V segment lost 0 bases and the J segment 6 bases; nucleotides outside the gene matches: 4. Germline loops: CDR1 MRHNA, CDR2 SNTAGT.

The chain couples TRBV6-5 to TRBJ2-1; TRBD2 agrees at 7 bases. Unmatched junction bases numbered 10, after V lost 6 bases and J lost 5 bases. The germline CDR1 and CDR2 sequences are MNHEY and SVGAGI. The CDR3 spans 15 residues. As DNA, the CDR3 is TGTGCCAGCAGCTCACGGGAGGACCAGGACAATGAGCAGTTCTTC. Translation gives CASSSREDQDNEQFF.

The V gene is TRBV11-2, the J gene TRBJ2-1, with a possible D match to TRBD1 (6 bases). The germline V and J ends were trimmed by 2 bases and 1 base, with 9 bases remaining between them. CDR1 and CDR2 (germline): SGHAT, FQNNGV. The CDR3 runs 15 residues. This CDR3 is CASSLTGSSYNEQFF. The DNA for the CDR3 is TGTGCCAGCAGCTTAACAGGGTCTTCCTACAATGAGCAGTTCTTC.

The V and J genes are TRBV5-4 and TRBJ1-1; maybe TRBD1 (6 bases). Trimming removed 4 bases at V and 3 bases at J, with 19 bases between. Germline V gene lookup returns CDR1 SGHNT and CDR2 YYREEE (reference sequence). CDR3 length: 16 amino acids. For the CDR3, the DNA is TGTGCCAGCAGCCCCGAACAGGGCGGGGGGTACACTGAAGCTTTCTTT. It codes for CASSPEQGGGYTEAFF.